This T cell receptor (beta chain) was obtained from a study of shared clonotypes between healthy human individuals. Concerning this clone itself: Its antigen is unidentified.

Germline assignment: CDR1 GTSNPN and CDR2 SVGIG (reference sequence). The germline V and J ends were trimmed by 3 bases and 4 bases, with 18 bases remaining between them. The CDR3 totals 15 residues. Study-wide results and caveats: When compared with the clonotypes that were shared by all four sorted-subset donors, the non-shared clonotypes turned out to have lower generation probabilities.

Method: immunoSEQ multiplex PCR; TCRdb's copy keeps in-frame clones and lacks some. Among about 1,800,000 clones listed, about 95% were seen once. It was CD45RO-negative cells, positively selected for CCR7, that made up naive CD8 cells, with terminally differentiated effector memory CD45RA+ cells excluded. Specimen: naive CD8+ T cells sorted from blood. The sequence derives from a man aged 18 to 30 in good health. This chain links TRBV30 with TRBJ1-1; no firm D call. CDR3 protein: CAWRSGSPGSTEAFF. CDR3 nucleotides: TGTGCCTGGAGATCCGGGAGCCCCGGCTCCACTGAAGCTTTCTTT.